This TCR beta chain was recorded in a study of chemoradiotherapy in HPV16-positive cancers. Across the study: Functional T-cell assays on two HPV16-positive patients' cells defined candidate HPV-specific clones and common TCR motifs.

This table comes from immunoSEQ multiplex PCR, and its TCRdb copy is limited to in-frame clones, with some not included. The profile shows about 16,000 clones, around 70% of them singletons. Study-wide findings and caveats: Candidate HPV-specific clones and E7-related TCR motifs grew in tumor during treatment.

This CDR3 has 15 residues. V lost 1 base and J 0 bases, leaving 10 bases between the germline ends. Per germline, CDR1 SGHVS and CDR2 FQNEAQ. This clone is categorized as medium-sized. Its antigen is currently unknown. The clonotype originates from a human donor with HPV-associated anogenital cancer. The chain employs TRBV7-8 and TRBJ2-7; D might be TRBD2 (6 bases). The sample here was tumor tissue, taken from a patient who underwent chemoradiotherapy. The CDR3 DNA is TGTGCCAGCAGCTTAGGTTCTAGCGCCTCCTACGAGCAGTACTTC. Protein sequence: CASSLGSSASYEQYF.